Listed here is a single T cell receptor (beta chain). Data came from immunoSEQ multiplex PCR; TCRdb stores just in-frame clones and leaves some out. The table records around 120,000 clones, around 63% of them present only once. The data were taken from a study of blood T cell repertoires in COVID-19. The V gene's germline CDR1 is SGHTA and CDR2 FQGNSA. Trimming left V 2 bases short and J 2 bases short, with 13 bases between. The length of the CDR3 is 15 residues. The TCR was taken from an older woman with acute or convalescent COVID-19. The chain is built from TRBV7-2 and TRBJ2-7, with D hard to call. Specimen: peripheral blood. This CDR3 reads CASSLNFAPAYEQYF. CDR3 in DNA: TGTGCCAGCAGCTTAAATTTCGCCCCAGCCTACGAGCAGTACTTC.